This T cell receptor (beta chain) was captured by sequencing in a study of blood T cell repertoires in COVID-19. For the study at large: There were acute and convalescent COVID-19 samples, and they came from the United States, Italy and Spain. PBMCs, B-cell-depleted T cells, or T cells provided the cDNA or gDNA that made up the material.

Authors' data handling: Amplifying reference gene primers gave estimates of nucleated cell counts. TCRdb keeps only in-frame clones here, not all; method: immunoSEQ multiplex PCR. V, J and clone size were drawn from that table, and D and trimming were deduced from the DNA. The top ten hold roughly 7.8% of the sample, which has a few hundred thousand clones, approximately 85% seen once. Deletions cut 10 bases from V and 1 base from J, with 8 bases between. Germline assignment: CDR1 ENHRY and CDR2 SYGVKD. The CDR3 covers 11 residues. This clonotype was obtained from a human donor in a cohort sampled during active COVID-19. V is TRBV10-3 and J is TRBJ2-7; D perhaps matches TRBD1 (6 bases). Specimen: peripheral blood. In DNA, the CDR3 is TGTGCCACGACAGGTTCCTACGAGCAGTACTTC. This translates into CATTGSYEQYF.